The following is a T cell receptor (beta chain) sequence with its context. This specimen comes from a study of type 1 and type 2 diabetes patients. No donor had another autoimmune disease or recent infection within four weeks. The PCR template was genomic DNA. Amplification of the beta chain CDR3 used 30 forward and 13 reverse multiplex primers. TCRdb used MiXCR to reprocess the multiplex PCR reads, holding one entry per CDR3 protein. The sample holds approximately 260,000 distinct CDR3 sequences, 47% seen once. Germline V gene sequence: CDR1 SEHNR, CDR2 FQNEAQ (reference sequence). The V segment lost 7 bases and the J segment 4 bases; nucleotides outside the gene matches: 7. The CDR3 extends over 15 amino acids.

Sequencing used peripheral blood mononuclear cells (PBMCs). The clonotype comes from a man between 18 and 35 years old with type 2 diabetes. The rearrangement uses TRBV7-9 and TRBJ1-6; 7 bases are a match to TRBD1. CDR3 in amino acids: CASTLGTVYNSPLHF. CDR3 sequence (DNA): TGTGCCAGCACCCTGGGGACAGTTTATAATTCACCCCTCCACTTT.